This TCR beta chain is drawn from a study of T cell repertoires in cytomegalovirus infection. For the study at large: An indication of both CMV infection and matching HLA type came from public TCR beta signatures. Broader study findings: Accumulated public TCR beta family frequency recognized individuals carrying CMV together with the relevant HLA.

This CDR3 has 14 amino acids. The V gene end was trimmed by 4 bases and the J gene end by 8 bases; junction bases not matched to a gene: 6. Per the germline V gene, CDR1 is SGHVS and CDR2 is FNYEAQ. In its sample, this clonotype was seen many times. The antigen is not known. TCRdb itself ran the reads through MiXCR, one entry per CDR3 protein. The sample has approximately 500,000 distinct CDR3 sequences, about 11% seen once. J is TRBJ1-4 and V is TRBV7-6; 8 bases agree with TRBD1. The clonotype originates from a human donor in good health (CMV status not recorded). Some clones in this sample may be carry-over from other donors' samples. The sequencing sample was made of PBMCs. CDR3 protein: CASSYGQGGEKLFF. The CDR3 bases are TGTGCCAGCAGCTACGGACAGGGCGGCGAAAAACTGTTTTTT.